The 8 T cell receptor beta chains reported below all come from one sample, sequenced in a study of T cells in Graves' hyperthyroidism and ophthalmopathy. Researchers took RNA transcripts and amplified the TCR beta CDR3 regions from them. An initial round of RT-PCR targeting the TCR CDR3 relied on the HTBI primer set. TCRdb reprocessed the multiplex PCR reads via MiXCR and lists one record per CDR3 protein. This sample yields around 50,000 distinct CDR3 sequences, of which roughly 50% are seen a single time; about 9.8% belongs to the top ten. The sequenced material came from blood. The receptors stem from a woman in her 50s with Graves' ophthalmopathy.

This clonotype was counted only a few times. This rearrangement joins TRBV7-2 to TRBJ2-7; a possible D gene is TRBD1 (6 bases). This CDR3 has 12 amino acids. Germline-derived CDR1 and CDR2 are SGHTA and FQGNSA. Trimming left V 3 bases short and J 3 bases short, with 6 bases between. The CDR3 sequence is CASSLTGYEQYF. The CDR3 DNA follows: TGTGCCAGCAGCTTGACAGGCTACGAGCAGTACTTC.

This clonotype was observed many times. The J gene is TRBJ1-4, the V gene TRBV19; TRBD1 agrees at 7 bases. This CDR3 comprises 15 residues. The V segment lost 7 bases and the J segment 7 bases; nucleotides outside the gene matches: 12. Germline V gene sequence: CDR1 LNHDA, CDR2 SQIVND (reference sequence). The CDR3 sequence is CASTQSRGPGEKLFF. The CDR3 region has the DNA TGTGCCAGTACCCAATCGAGGGGGCCCGGTGAAAAACTGTTTTTT.

Many counts were recorded for this clonotype. The rearrangement joins TRBV20-1 to TRBJ2-5; a weak D match, TRBD2 (5 bases). There are 14 residues in the CDR3. The V end was cut by 6 bases, the J end by 4 bases, with 18 bases between. CDR1 DFQATT and CDR2 SNEGSKA come from the germline V gene (reference sequence). The CDR3 loop is CSATGNLGSETQYF. The CDR3 DNA reads TGCAGTGCCACGGGGAATTTGGGTTCAGAGACCCAGTACTTC.

Many counts were recorded for this clonotype. The genes are TRBV28 and TRBJ1-4, with D unresolved. From germline, CDR1 is MDHEN and CDR2 SYDVKM. Trimming took off 1 base at V and 5 bases at J, with 5 bases between the two ends. CDR3 length: 13 amino acids. The CDR3 loop reads CASSLSGNEKLFF. In DNA form, the CDR3 reads TGTGCCAGCAGTTTATCAGGAAATGAAAAACTGTTTTTT.

This clonotype was counted ten times or more. The CDR3 nucleotides are TGTGCCAGCACCGGGGACAGGACTAATAATTCACCCCTCCACTTT. Its protein product is CASTGDRTNNSPLHF. V gene TRBV4-2 combines with J gene TRBJ1-6, with 8 bases that match TRBD1. J was trimmed by 5 bases and V by 7 bases; bases with no gene match: 7. Per the germline V gene, CDR1 is LGHNA and CDR2 is YNFKEQ. The CDR3 has 15 residues.

In this sample, this clonotype turned up many times. The chain employs TRBV5-6 and TRBJ2-2, with TRBD2 matching 14 bases. J was trimmed by 6 bases and V by 3 bases; bases with no gene match: 7. Germline V gene sequence: CDR1 SGHDT, CDR2 YYEEEE. The CDR3 covers 17 residues. CDR3 in DNA: TGTGCCAGCAGCTCGCTGACTAGCGGGGGGGTGGCCGGGGAGCTGTTTTTT. Translating gives CASSSLTSGGVAGELFF.

This clonotype was counted at least ten times. V is TRBV11-2 and J is TRBJ2-7; tentatively, D is TRBD2 (5 bases). Trimming pared 1 base from V and 3 bases from J, leaving 13 bases between. This CDR3 has 15 residues. The germline CDR1 and CDR2 sequences are SGHAT and FQNNGV. The CDR3 nucleotides read TGTGCCAGCAGCTTAGCCGGACTCAATCTCTACGAGCAGTACTTC. Translation: CASSLAGLNLYEQYF. Looking up the rest from reference TRBV11-2 and TRBJ2-7 gives the full variable domain: EAGVAQSPRYKIIEKRQSVAFWCNPISGHATLYWYQQILGQGPKLLIQFQNNGVVDDSQLPKDRFSAERLKGVDSTLKIQPAKLEDSAVYLCASSLAGLNLYEQYFGPGTRLTVT.

Many counts were recorded for this clonotype. J is TRBJ2-1 and V is TRBV5-1; no reliable D call. V lost 0 bases and J 7 bases, leaving 14 bases between the germline ends. This CDR3 is built from 15 residues. The germline V gene encodes CDR1 SGHRS and CDR2 YFSETQ. The CDR3 DNA is TGCGCCAGCAGCTTGGCCCCGGGTCTTGTTAATGAGCAGTTCTTC. Protein sequence: CASSLAPGLVNEQFF.